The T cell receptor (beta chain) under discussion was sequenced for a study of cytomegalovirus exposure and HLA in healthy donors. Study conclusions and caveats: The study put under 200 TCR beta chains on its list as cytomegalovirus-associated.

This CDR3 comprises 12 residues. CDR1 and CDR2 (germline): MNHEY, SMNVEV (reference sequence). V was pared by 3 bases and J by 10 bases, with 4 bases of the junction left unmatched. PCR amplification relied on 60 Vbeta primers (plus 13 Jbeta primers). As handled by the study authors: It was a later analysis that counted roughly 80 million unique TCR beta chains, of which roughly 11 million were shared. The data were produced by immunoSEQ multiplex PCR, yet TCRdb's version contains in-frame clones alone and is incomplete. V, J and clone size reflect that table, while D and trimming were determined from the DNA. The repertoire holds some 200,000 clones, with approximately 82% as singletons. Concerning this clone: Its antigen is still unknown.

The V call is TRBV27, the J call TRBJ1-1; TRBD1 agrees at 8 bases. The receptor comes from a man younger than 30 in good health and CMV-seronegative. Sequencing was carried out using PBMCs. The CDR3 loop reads CASSLDRVVAFF. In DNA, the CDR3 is TGTGCCAGCAGTTTGGACAGGGTTGTAGCTTTCTTT.